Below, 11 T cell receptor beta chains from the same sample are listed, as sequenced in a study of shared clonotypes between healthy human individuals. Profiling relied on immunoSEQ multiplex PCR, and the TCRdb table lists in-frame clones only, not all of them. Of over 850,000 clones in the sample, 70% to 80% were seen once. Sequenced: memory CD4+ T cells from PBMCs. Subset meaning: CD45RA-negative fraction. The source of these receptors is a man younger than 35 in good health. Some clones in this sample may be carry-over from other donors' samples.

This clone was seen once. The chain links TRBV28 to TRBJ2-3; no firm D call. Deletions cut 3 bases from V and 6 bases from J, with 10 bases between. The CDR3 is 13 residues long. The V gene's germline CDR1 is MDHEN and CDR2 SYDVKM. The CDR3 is CASSFIRGDTQYF. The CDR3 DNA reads TGTGCCAGCAGTTTTATTCGCGGCGATACGCAGTATTTT.

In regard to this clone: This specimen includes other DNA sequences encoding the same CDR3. CDR3 in amino acids: CASSMRGTGQPQHF. CDR3 DNA sequence: TGTGCCAGTAGTATGCGAGGGACGGGTCAGCCCCAGCATTTT. This chain connects TRBV19 to TRBJ1-5; D possibly corresponds to TRBD1 (5 bases). From germline, CDR1 is LNHDA and CDR2 SQIVND (reference sequence). The CDR3 sequence is 14 residues long. V was pared by 3 bases and J by 6 bases, with 12 bases between.

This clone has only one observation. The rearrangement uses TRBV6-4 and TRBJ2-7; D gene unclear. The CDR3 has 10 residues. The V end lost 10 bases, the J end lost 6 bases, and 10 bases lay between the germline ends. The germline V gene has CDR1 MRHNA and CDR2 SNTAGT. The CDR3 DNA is TGTGCCACCGCATTTGGCGAGCAGTACTTC. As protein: CATAFGEQYF.

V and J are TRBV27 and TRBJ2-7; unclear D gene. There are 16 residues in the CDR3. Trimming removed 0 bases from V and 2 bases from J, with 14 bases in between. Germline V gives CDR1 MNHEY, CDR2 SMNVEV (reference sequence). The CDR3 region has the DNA TGTGCCAGCAGTTTATCGGTAAATAAGGAGCCCTACGAGCAGTACTTC. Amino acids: CASSLSVNKEPYEQYF.

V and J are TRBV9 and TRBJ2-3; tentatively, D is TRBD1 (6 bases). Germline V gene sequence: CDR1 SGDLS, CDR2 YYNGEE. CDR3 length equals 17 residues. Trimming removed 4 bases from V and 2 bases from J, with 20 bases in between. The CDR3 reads CASSRGVTGSPTDTQYF. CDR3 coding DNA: TGTGCCAGCAGCCGAGGGGTTACAGGGAGCCCCACAGATACGCAGTATTTT.

This CDR3 is CASSLGGGSYGYTF. The CDR3 DNA is TGTGCCAGCAGCTTGGGGGGAGGTAGCTATGGCTACACCTTC. V and J are TRBV5-4 and TRBJ1-2; D is unresolved. V was shortened by 0 bases and J by 4 bases, with 10 bases between the two germline ends. Per the germline V gene, CDR1 is SGHNT and CDR2 is YYREEE (reference sequence). CDR3 length equals 14 residues.

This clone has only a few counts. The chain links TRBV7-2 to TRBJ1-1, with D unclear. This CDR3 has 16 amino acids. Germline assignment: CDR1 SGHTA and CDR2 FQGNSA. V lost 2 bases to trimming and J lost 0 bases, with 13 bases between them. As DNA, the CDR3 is TGTGCCAGCAGCTTAACTGGGTTGCAACTGAACACTGAAGCTTTCTTT. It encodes CASSLTGLQLNTEAFF.

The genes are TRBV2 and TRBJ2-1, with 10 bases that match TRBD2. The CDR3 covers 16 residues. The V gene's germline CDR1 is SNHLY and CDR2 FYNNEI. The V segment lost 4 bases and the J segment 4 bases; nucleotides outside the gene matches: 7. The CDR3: CASSASLAGAYNEQFF. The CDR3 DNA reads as TGTGCCAGCAGTGCCTCCCTAGCGGGAGCATACAATGAGCAGTTCTTC.

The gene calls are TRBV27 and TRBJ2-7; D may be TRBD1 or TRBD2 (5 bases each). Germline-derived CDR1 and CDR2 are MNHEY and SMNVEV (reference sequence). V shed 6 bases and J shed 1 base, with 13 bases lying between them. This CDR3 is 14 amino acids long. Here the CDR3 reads CASSGFGGSYEQYF. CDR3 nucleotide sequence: TGTGCCAGCAGCGGATTTGGGGGTTCCTACGAGCAGTACTTC.

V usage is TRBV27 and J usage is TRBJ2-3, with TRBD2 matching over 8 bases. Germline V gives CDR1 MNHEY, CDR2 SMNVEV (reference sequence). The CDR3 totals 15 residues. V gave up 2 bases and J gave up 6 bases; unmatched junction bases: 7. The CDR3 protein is CASSLLREGPDTQYF. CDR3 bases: TGTGCCAGCAGTTTACTACGGGAGGGCCCGGATACGCAGTATTTT.

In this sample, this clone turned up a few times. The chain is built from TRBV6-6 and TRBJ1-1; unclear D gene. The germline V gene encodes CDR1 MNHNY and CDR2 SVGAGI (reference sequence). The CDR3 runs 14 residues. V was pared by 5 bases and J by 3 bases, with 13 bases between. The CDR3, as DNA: TGTGCCAGCAGTCCCCGCGGTTCATACACTGAAGCTTTCTTT. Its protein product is CASSPRGSYTEAFF.